What follows are 7 T cell receptor beta chains derived from one specimen sequenced in a study of blood T cell repertoires in COVID-19. The assay was immunoSEQ multiplex PCR, and TCRdb's table has in-frame clones only and misses some. In the table there are 150,000 or so clones, about 90% of which are singletons. The sequencing input was peripheral blood. The receptors were gathered from a man aged 50 to 59 with acute or convalescent COVID-19.

This chain joins TRBV28 and TRBJ2-7; perhaps TRBD1 as D (6 bases). The germline V gene encodes CDR1 MDHEN and CDR2 SYDVKM. This CDR3 region has 14 residues. V lost 11 bases and J 6 bases, leaving 23 bases between the germline ends. CDR3 bases: TGTGCCGCTTCCCCTGCGAGGGGGATCAGCGAGCAGTACGTC. This translates into CAASPARGISEQYV.

The DNA for the CDR3 is TGCGCCAGCAGCCAGGGACAGGGACCGATCCGGGAGACCCAGTACTTC. This encodes CASSQGQGPIRETQYF. The chain links TRBV4-1 to TRBJ2-5; 9 positions agree with TRBD1. The germline V gene has CDR1 MGHRA and CDR2 YSYEKL. The CDR3 runs 16 residues. Germline trimming cut 3 bases from V and 5 bases from J; bases unmatched to any gene: 10.

This chain connects TRBV7-6 to TRBJ2-2, with 8 bases identical to TRBD2. V shed 5 bases, J shed 0 bases, and the junction held 5 bases outside the gene matches. The CDR3 runs 16 residues. The germline V gene encodes CDR1 SGHVS and CDR2 FNYEAQ. The CDR3 reads CASSRRGGSNTGELFF. The CDR3 DNA is TGTGCCAGCAGCCGTCGGGGGGGCTCGAACACCGGGGAGCTGTTTTTT.

In its sample, this clone was seen once. This chain uses TRBV3-1 (or the pseudogene TRBV3-2) with TRBJ2-3; possibly TRBD1 for D (6 bases). Trimming took off 4 bases at V and 5 bases at J, with 10 bases between the two ends. Germline CDR1 LGHDT, CDR2 YNNKEL (reference sequence). The CDR3 sequence is 13 residues long. The CDR3 region is CASSLRDKDTQYF. The DNA of the CDR3 is TGTGCCAGCAGCCTTCGGGACAAAGATACGCAGTATTTT.

As DNA, the CDR3 is TGCAGCGCCCGACAGGGGGCTTTAGGCTCCTACAATGAGCAGTTCTTC. Protein product: CSARQGALGSYNEQFF. V usage is TRBV29-1 and J usage is TRBJ2-1, with 10 bases fitting TRBD1. Germline V gene sequence: CDR1 SQVTM, CDR2 ANQGSEA. The V gene end was trimmed by 7 bases and the J gene end by 0 bases; junction bases not matched to a gene: 9. The CDR3 runs to 16 residues.

As DNA, the CDR3 is TGTGCCAGCAGTTATCGCCGGACAGCTGGGGAGACCCAGTACTTC. Translation: CASSYRRTAGETQYF. The genes are TRBV6-2 or TRBV6-3 and TRBJ2-5; possibly TRBD1 for D (6 bases). Germline values: CDR1 MNHEY, CDR2 SVGEGT. The CDR3 loop spans 15 amino acids. The V end lost 3 bases, the J end lost 5 bases, and 16 bases lay between the germline ends.

Here the CDR3 reads CASSLFATAMTYEQYF. CDR3 DNA: TGTGCCAGCAGCTTATTCGCGACAGCAATGACCTACGAGCAGTACTTC. The chain is built from TRBV7-6 and TRBJ2-7; the D gene is possibly TRBD1 (5 bases). V was shortened by 2 bases and J by 2 bases, with 16 bases between the two germline ends. The CDR3 runs 16 residues. Germline CDR1 is SGHVS and CDR2 is FNYEAQ.